The 11 T cell receptor beta chains presented below share a single source sample, sequenced in a study of shared clonotypes between healthy human individuals. Only in-frame clones appear in the TCRdb table, and some are missing; sequencing was by immunoSEQ multiplex PCR. This table holds 2 million to 3 million clones, approximately 94% found once. Sequencing was performed on naive CD4+ T cells from PBMCs. Sample subset: CD45RA+ positively selected. These TCRs come from a man younger than 30 in good health. Some clones in this sample may be carry-over from other donors' samples.

V is TRBV11-3 and J is TRBJ2-3, with no clear D. The germline V gene has CDR1 SGHNT and CDR2 YENEEA. The CDR3 consists of 14 residues. Trimming pared 0 bases from V and 8 bases from J, leaving 12 bases between. CDR3 amino acids: CASSLDRFVGTQYF. The DNA for the CDR3 is TGTGCCAGCAGCTTAGATCGGTTCGTCGGTACGCAGTATTTT.

In the case of this clone: This specimen includes other DNA sequences encoding the same CDR3. This rearrangement joins TRBV7-9 to TRBJ2-1; 13 bases are a match to TRBD2. The junction had 0 bases not matched to a gene; V was cut back by 1 base and J by 6 bases. CDR3 size: 15 residues. Germline CDR1 and CDR2: SEHNR and FQNEAQ (reference sequence). The CDR3 DNA follows: TGTGCCAGCAGCTTAGGACTAGCGGGGGGCAATGAGCAGTTCTTC. Protein product: CASSLGLAGGNEQFF.

This chain links TRBV25-1 with TRBJ2-7; D is ambiguous. This CDR3 has 12 residues. Trimming removed 3 bases from V and 3 bases from J, with 6 bases in between. Germline V gene lookup returns CDR1 MGHDK and CDR2 SYGVNS. CDR3 DNA: TGTGCCAGCAGTGACTTGCGCTACGAGCAGTACTTC. As protein: CASSDLRYEQYF.

The chain couples TRBV2 to TRBJ1-3; D not certain. This CDR3 is 15 amino acids long. CDR1 is SNHLY and CDR2 is FYNNEI in the germline V gene. The germline V and J ends were trimmed by 1 base and 8 bases, with 15 bases remaining between them. CDR3 amino acids: CASSEVEVGPDTIYF. The CDR3 DNA follows: TGTGCCAGCAGTGAAGTGGAGGTCGGTCCGGACACCATATATTTT.

The chain is built from TRBV5-1 and TRBJ2-5; D unresolved. This CDR3 is built from 13 residues. V dropped 4 bases and J dropped 7 bases, with 14 bases sitting between them. Germline CDR1 reads SGHRS; CDR2 reads YFSETQ. CDR3: CASSPTPEGTQYF. Here the CDR3 DNA reads TGCGCCAGCAGCCCCACCCCCGAAGGGACCCAGTACTTC. Full variable domain (remainder filled in from reference TRBV5-1 and TRBJ2-5): KAGVTQTPRYLIKTRGQQVTLSCSPISGHRSVSWYQQTPGQGLQFLFEYFSETQRNKGNFPGRFSGRQFSNSRSEMNVSTLELGDSALYLCASSPTPEGTQYFGPGTRLLVL.

This chain uses TRBV5-1 with TRBJ2-7; 12 positions match TRBD1. Germline V gives CDR1 SGHRS, CDR2 YFSETQ. The CDR3 spans 16 residues. The ends lost 3 bases at V and 7 bases at J; junction bases unmatched: 11. This chain's CDR3 is CASSWSPRDRGQEQYF. Written as DNA, the CDR3 is TGCGCCAGCAGCTGGAGCCCCCGGGACAGGGGGCAAGAGCAGTACTTC.

The chain uses TRBV5-1 and TRBJ2-7; D perhaps matches TRBD2 (5 bases). Per the germline V gene, CDR1 is SGHRS and CDR2 is YFSETQ. Trimming took off 0 bases at V and 3 bases at J, with 10 bases between the two ends. This CDR3 region has 14 residues. The CDR3 bases are TGCGCCAGCAGCTTGGCTGGAGGAGACTACGAGCAGTACTTC. This codes for CASSLAGGDYEQYF.

Details on this clone: The same CDR3 also results from other DNA sequences found in this sample. This chain uses TRBV30 with TRBJ2-5, with D tentatively TRBD2 (5 bases). Germline V CDR1 and CDR2: GTSNPN, SVGIG (reference sequence). The V end was cut by 1 base, the J end by 5 bases, with 5 bases between. The CDR3 totals 11 residues. CDR3 sequence reads: CAWSAGETQYF. The DNA for the CDR3 is TGTGCCTGGAGTGCGGGGGAGACCCAGTACTTC.

The chain uses TRBV9 and TRBJ2-2, with 8 bases identical to TRBD1. The germline gives CDR1 SGDLS, CDR2 YYNGEE. CDR3 length equals 14 residues. V was clipped by 3 bases and J by 7 bases; unmatched bases: 5. In DNA, the CDR3 is TGTGCCAGCAGCGCGGACAGGGCGGGCGGGGAGCTGTTTTTT. Its protein is CASSADRAGGELFF.

The gene calls are TRBV18 and TRBJ2-1; the D is unclear. The V gene's germline CDR1 is KGHSH and CDR2 LQKENI. The CDR3 runs to 17 residues. V gave up 5 bases and J gave up 0 bases, with 17 bases separating them. CDR3: CASSNIGAESSYNEQFF. DNA for the CDR3: TGTGCCAGCTCAAATATTGGTGCGGAGAGCTCCTACAATGAGCAGTTCTTC.

The chain combines TRBV4-1 with TRBJ2-2; D uncertain. CDR1 and CDR2 (germline): MGHRA, YSYEKL. This CDR3 spans 15 amino acids. The ends were cut back, 4 bases at V and 1 base at J, with 10 bases in the middle. CDR3 coding DNA: TGCGCCAGCAGCCCCGGCAGAAGGAACACCGGGGAGCTGTTTTTT. This sequence encodes CASSPGRRNTGELFF.